This T cell receptor beta chain was observed in a study of beta chain features in type 1 diabetes. Whole-study results and caveats: The question of HLA type influencing TCRB rearrangement was one that remained unresolved here. Among patients with Type 1 diabetes, TCRB CDR3s were moderately but significantly shorter in every one of the four CD4+ subsets.

Since all of the isolated RNA was reverse transcribed, expressed TCRB transcripts were what got sequenced. An average of about 3.6 million reads was obtained for naive, central memory and regulatory T cell samples. Method: immunoSEQ multiplex PCR; TCRdb's copy keeps in-frame clones and lacks some. The data contain about 160,000 clones, around 7.9% of them seen just once; the ten biggest clones take up roughly 0.46%. The sample holds a few counts of this clone. Its target is unknown. Blood was collected once per donor into heparin, averaging approximately 110 mL. Sorting that relied on CD45RO/CCR7/CD25/CD127/CD95/CD27 yielded CD4+ naive, central memory, regulatory and stem cell-like memory cells. The trim removed 4 bases at V and 5 bases at J, leaving 2 bases unmatched. There are 14 residues in the CDR3. CDR1 is LGHNA, CDR2 YNFKEQ, per germline.

The specimen was central memory CD4+ T cells from blood. This sequence was found in a man younger than 35 with type 1 diabetes. The chain recombines TRBV4-2 with TRBJ2-5; 12 bases fit TRBD2. CDR3 in DNA: TGTGCCAGCAGCCCTGGACTAGCGGGGGAGACCCAGTACTTC. Its translation: CASSPGLAGETQYF.